The subject of this entry is one T cell receptor (beta chain). This sample is drawn from a study of regulatory T cells in long-lasting Graves disease. Construction of the TCR beta libraries employed iRepertoire HTBI primers in conjunction with Arm-PCR of CDR3 regions. MiXCR, applied by TCRdb to the multiplex PCR reads, yields one record per CDR3 protein. The sample holds hundreds of thousands of distinct CDR3 sequences, around 30% seen once. Described time point: persistent/refractory GD, antithyroid drugs over 5 years with positive TRAb. TCR sequences were obtained from RNA taken from PBMCs. Trimming cost V 5 bases and J 2 bases; bases outside gene matches: 8. The CDR3 loop spans 15 amino acids. Germline V gene data show CDR1 as SGHTA and CDR2 as FQGNSA.

J is TRBJ2-5 and V is TRBV7-2; 7 bases are shared with TRBD1. Material: peripheral blood mononuclear cells (PBMCs), obtained when the disease was refractory, from a patient treated with antithyroid drugs. This TCR was recovered from a female donor with Graves disease. CDR3: CASSKGQSTQETQYF. CDR3 DNA: TGTGCCAGCAGCAAGGGACAGTCCACGCAAGAGACCCAGTACTTC.